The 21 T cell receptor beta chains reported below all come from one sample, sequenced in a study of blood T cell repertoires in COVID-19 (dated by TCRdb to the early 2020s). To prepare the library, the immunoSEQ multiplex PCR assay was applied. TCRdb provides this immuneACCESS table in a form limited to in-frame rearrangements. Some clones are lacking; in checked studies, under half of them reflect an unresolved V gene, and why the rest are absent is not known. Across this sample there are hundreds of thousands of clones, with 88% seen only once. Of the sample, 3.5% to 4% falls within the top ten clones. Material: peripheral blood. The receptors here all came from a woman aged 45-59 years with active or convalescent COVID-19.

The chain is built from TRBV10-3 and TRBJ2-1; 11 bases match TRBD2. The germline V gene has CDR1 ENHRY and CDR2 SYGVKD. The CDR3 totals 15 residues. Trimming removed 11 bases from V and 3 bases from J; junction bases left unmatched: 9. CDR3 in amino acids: CAVKSGLAGYNEQFF. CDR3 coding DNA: TGTGCCGTAAAATCCGGACTAGCGGGCTACAATGAGCAGTTCTTC.

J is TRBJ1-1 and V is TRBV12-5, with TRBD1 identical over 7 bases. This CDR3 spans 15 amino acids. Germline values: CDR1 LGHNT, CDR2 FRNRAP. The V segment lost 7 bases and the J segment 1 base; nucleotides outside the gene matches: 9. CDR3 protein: CASATTGAGNTEAFF. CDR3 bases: TGTGCTAGTGCCACCACAGGGGCTGGGAACACTGAAGCTTTCTTT. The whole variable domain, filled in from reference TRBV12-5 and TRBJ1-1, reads DARVTQTPRHKVTEMGQEVTMRCQPILGHNTVFWYRQTMMQGLELLAYFRNRAPLDDSGMPKDRFSAEMPDATLATLKIQPSEPRDSAVYFCASATTGAGNTEAFFGQGTRLTVV.

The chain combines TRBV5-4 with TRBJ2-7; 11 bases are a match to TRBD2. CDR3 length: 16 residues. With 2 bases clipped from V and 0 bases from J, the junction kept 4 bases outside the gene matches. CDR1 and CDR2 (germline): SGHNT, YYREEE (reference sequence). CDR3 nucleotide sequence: TGTGCCAGCAGCTTAGCAGGGACTAGCGGCTCCTACGAGCAGTACTTC. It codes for CASSLAGTSGSYEQYF.

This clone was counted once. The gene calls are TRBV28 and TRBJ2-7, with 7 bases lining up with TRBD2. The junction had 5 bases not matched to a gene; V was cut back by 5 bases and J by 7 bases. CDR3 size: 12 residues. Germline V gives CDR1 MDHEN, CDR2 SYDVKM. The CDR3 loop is CASSAQGGEQYF. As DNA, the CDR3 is TGTGCCAGCAGTGCCCAGGGAGGGGAGCAGTACTTC.

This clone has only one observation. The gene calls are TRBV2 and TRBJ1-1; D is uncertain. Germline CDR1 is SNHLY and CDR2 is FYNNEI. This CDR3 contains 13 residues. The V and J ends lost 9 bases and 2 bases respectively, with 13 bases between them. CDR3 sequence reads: CASTLQLNTEAFF. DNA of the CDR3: TGTGCCAGTACCTTACAGCTTAACACTGAAGCTTTCTTT.

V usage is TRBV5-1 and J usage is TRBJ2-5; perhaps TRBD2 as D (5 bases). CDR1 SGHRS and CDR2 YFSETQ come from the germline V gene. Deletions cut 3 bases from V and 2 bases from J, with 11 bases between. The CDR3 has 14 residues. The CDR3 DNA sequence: TGCGCCAGCAGCTCAGGACTGGGACAAGAGACCCAGTACTTC. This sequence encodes CASSSGLGQETQYF.

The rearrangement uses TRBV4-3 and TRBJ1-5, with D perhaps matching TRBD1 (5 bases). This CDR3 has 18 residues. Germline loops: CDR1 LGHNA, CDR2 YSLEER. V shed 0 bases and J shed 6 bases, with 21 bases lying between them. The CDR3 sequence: CASSQDPLSGGRRQPQHF. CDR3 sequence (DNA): TGCGCCAGCAGCCAAGATCCCCTGAGCGGGGGGAGGCGTCAGCCCCAGCATTTT.

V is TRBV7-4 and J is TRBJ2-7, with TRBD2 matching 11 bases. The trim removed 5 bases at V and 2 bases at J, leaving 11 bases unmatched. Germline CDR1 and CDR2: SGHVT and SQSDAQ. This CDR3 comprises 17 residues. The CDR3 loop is CASSGYPSGGSAYEQYF. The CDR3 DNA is TGTGCCAGCAGCGGCTACCCTAGCGGGGGGTCGGCCTACGAGCAGTACTTC.

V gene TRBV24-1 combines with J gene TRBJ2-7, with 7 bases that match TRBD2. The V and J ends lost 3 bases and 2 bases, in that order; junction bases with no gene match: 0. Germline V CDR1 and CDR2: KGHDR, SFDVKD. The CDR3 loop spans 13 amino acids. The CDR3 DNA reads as TGTGCCACCAGTGATGGGGGGGCCTACGAGCAGTACTTC. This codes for CATSDGGAYEQYF.

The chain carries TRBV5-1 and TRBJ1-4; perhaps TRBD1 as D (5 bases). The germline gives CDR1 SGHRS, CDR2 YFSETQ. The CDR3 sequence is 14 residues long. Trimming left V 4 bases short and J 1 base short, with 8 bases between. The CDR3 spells CASSPQGTNEKLFF. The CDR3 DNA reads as TGCGCCAGCAGCCCGCAGGGAACTAATGAAAAACTGTTTTTT.

The chain's CDR3 is CASGGTGAYEQYF. The CDR3 region has the DNA TGTGCCAGCGGGGGGACAGGTGCCTACGAGCAGTACTTC. J is TRBJ2-7 and V is TRBV2; 8 positions match TRBD1. The trim removed 8 bases at V and 2 bases at J, leaving 5 bases unmatched. CDR1 and CDR2 from the germline V gene are SNHLY and FYNNEI. This CDR3 is built from 13 residues.

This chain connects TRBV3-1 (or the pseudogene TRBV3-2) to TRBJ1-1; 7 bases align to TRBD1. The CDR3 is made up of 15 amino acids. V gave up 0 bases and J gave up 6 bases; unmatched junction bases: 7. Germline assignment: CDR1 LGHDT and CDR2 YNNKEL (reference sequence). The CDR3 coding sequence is TGTGCCAGCAGCCAAGAGCCGAACAGGGGTGCTGAAGCTTTCTTT. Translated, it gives CASSQEPNRGAEAFF.

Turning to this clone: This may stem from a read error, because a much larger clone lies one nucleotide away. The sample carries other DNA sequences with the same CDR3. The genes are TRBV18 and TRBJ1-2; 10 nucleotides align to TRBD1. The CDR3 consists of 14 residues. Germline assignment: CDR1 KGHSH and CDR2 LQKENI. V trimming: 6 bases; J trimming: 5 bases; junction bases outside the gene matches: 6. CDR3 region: CASSPGTGAYGYTF. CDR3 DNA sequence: TGTGCCAGCTCCCCGGGGACAGGGGCTTATGGCTACACCTTC. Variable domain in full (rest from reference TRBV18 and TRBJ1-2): NAGVMQNPRHLVRRRGQEARLRCSPMKGHSHVYWYRQLPEEGLKFMVYLQKENIIDESGMPKERFSAEFPKEGPSILRIQQVVRGDSAAYFCASSPGTGAYGYTFGSGTRLTVV.

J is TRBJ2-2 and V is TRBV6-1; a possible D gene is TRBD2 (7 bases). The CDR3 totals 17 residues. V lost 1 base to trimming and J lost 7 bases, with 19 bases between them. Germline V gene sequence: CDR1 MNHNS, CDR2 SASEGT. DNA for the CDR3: TGTGCCAGCAGTGAAGTGTCGGGGGGCAATATCATCGGGGAGCTGTTTTTT. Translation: CASSEVSGGNIIGELFF.

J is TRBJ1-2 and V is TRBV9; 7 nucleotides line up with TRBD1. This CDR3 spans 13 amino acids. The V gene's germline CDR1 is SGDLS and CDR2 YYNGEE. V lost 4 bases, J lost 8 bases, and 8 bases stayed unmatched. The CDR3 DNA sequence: TGTGCCAGCAGCCAAACAGGGGCTCAGGGCTACACCTTC. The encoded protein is CASSQTGAQGYTF. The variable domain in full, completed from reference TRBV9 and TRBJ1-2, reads DSGVTQTPKHLITATGQRVTLRCSPRSGDLSVYWYQQSLDQGLQFLIQYYNGEERAKGNILERFSAQQFPDLHSELNLSSLELGDSALYFCASSQTGAQGYTFGSGTRLTVV.

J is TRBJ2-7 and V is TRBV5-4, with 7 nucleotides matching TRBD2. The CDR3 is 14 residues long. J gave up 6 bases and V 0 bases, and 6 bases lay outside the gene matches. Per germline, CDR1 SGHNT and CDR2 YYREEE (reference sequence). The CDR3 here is CASSLDGGNSEQYF. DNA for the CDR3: TGTGCCAGCAGCTTGGACGGGGGGAACTCCGAGCAGTACTTC.

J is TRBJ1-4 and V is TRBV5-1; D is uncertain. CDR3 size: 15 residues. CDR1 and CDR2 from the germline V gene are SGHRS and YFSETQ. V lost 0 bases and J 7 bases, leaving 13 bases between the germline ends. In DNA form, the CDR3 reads TGCGCCAGCAGCTTGGGAGGAGGGTTGGTTGAAAAACTGTTTTTT. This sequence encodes CASSLGGGLVEKLFF. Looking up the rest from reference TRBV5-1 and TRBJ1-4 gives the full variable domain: KAGVTQTPRYLIKTRGQQVTLSCSPISGHRSVSWYQQTPGQGLQFLFEYFSETQRNKGNFPGRFSGRQFSNSRSEMNVSTLELGDSALYLCASSLGGGLVEKLFFGSGTQLSVL.

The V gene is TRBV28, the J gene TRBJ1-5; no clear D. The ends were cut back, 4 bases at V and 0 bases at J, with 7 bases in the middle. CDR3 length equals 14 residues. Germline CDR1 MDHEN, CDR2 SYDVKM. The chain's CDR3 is CASSSTPSNQPQHF. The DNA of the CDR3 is TGTGCCAGCAGTTCGACACCTAGCAATCAGCCCCAGCATTTT.

The CDR3 region is CASSQVWGRTEAFF. In DNA form, the CDR3 reads TGTGCCAGCAGCCAAGTCTGGGGGAGGACTGAAGCTTTCTTT. This chain links TRBV3-1 (or the pseudogene TRBV3-2) with TRBJ1-1; TRBD1 might be the D (5 bases). V was clipped by 1 base and J by 5 bases, with 11 bases between them. The germline gives CDR1 LGHDT, CDR2 YNNKEL (reference sequence). This CDR3 region has 14 residues.

The CDR3 coding sequence is TGCGCCAGATACAGGGGCAATCAGCCCCAGCATTTT. Its protein product is CARYRGNQPQHF. The chain is built from TRBV23-1 and TRBJ1-5; possibly TRBD1 for D (6 bases). TRBV23-1 is filed as an ORF, its function uncertain. This CDR3 region has 12 residues. V was pared by 9 bases and J by 2 bases, with 8 bases between.

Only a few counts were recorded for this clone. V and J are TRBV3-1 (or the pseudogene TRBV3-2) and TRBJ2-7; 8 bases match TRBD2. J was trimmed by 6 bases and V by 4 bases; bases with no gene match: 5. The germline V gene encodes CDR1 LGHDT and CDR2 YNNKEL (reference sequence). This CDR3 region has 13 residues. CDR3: CASSPGTRSEQYF. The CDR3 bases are TGTGCCAGCAGCCCGGGGACTAGGAGCGAGCAGTACTTC.